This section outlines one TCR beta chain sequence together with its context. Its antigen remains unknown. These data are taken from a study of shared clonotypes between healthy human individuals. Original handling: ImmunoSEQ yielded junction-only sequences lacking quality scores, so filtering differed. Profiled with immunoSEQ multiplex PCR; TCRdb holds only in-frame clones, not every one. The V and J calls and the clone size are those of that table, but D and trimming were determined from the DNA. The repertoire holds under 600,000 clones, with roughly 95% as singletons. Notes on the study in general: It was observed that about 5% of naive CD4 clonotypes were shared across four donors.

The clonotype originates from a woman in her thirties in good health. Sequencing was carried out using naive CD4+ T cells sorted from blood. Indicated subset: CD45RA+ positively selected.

CDR3 residues: CASSQERLGREAFF. The CDR3 nucleotides are TGCGCCAGCAGCCAAGAACGTTTGGGCAGGGAAGCTTTCTTT. This rearrangement joins TRBV4-1 to TRBJ1-1; no firm D call. Per the germline V gene, CDR1 is MGHRA and CDR2 is YSYEKL. The CDR3 sequence is 14 residues long. V gave up 0 bases and J gave up 8 bases, with 13 bases separating them.